A single T cell receptor beta chain is shown here with its context. This CDR3 is 15 amino acids long. Germline loops: CDR1 KGHSH, CDR2 LQKENI. Trimming took off 1 base at V and 4 bases at J, with 8 bases between the two ends. CD4+ and CD8+ T cells were sorted from PBMCs stained for CD3, CD4 and CD8. This specimen belongs to a study of CD8+ T cells in alopecia areata. cDNA reverse transcribed from extracted RNA served as the sequencing template. Only in-frame clones appear in the TCRdb table, and some are missing; sequencing was by immunoSEQ multiplex PCR. The sample includes roughly 150,000 clones, roughly 60% of them seen just once.

The source material was CD4+ T cells sorted from blood. V is TRBV18 and J is TRBJ2-6; D assignment may be TRBD1 or TRBD2 (5 bases each). This clonotype originated in a human donor in good health. CDR3 region: CASSPQGTGANVLTF. In nucleotides, the CDR3 is TGTGCCAGCTCACCACAGGGGACCGGGGCCAACGTCCTGACTTTC.